Below, one T cell receptor beta chain is given with its context. Its antigen has not been determined. Per-base qualities were not stored, and no clone one base away is much larger. Genomic DNA was extracted from sorted cells with the QIAGEN DNeasy Blood and Tissue Kit for TCRbeta CDR3 sequencing. High-throughput TCRbeta CDR3 sequencing was carried out commercially through immunoSEQ, with PCR amplification with bias correction and internal controls included. Concerning the study's data processing: Unique productive TCRbeta sequences were defined by CDR3 nucleotide sequence where primers matched, and otherwise by CDR3 amino acid sequence together with Vbeta and Jbeta genes. To correct for sorting error, sequences found in more than one sorted population at a frequency ratio of 2:1 or less were discarded, and the remaining shared sequences were assigned to the population with the higher frequency. A sequence was defined as donor-reactive if the sequence was expanded at least 5-fold in CFSE-low cells compared with unstimulated cells and had a frequency of at least 0.01% in CFSE-low cells. Jensen-Shannon divergence calculated on the top 100 TCRbeta sequences ranked by frequency was used to measure repertoire divergence. When a sample had multiple sequencing runs, each run was corrected for sorting error separately and the runs were then pooled. TCRdb's version of the immuneACCESS table is confined to in-frame rearrangements and falls short of the full clone set. An unresolved V gene accounts for under half of the shortfall where checked; the remainder is of unknown origin. The V and J calls and clone size were taken over from that table, and D and trimming were inferred from the DNA. The sample table lists approximately 60,000 clones, roughly 86% of them with a count of one. The top ten hold 3.8% of the sample.

The data originate from a study of Tregs in tolerant kidney transplant recipients (dated by TCRdb to between 2018 and 2021). Background on the whole study: TCRbeta sequencing was used in the study to identify donor-specific regulatory T cells before combined kidney and bone marrow transplantation, and the identified cells were then tracked after transplant.

Inclusive of the bounding cysteine and phenylalanine, the CDR3 is 15 residues long. Just CDR3 DNA is preserved here, 45 bases in frame from base 1. The germline V gene encodes CDR1 SGHTA and CDR2 FQGNSA. V is clipped by 5 bases and J by 4 bases, and the sequence between their germline boundaries is 18 bases long. What the study reported, not specific to this receptor: Biological reproducibility was not directly addressed, though technical replication error appeared minimal. In tolerant patients, donor-specific Tregs expanded more than Tregs overall, which suggests antigen-driven rather than nonspecific expansion. Expanding Tregs with activated donor B cells appeared to identify the most biologically relevant and donor-specific TCRbeta repertoire. The study was constrained by small patient numbers, and validation of the findings is required in larger populations and under other immunosuppression protocols. Because the PCR primers were changed over time for some patients, nucleotide-level comparison could not be performed across the samples from those patients.

The intended sense of this specimen's time point label: 6 months after combined kidney and bone marrow transplant. The transplants used related donors along with nonmyeloablative bone marrow transplantation, and in the human trials mixed chimerism was transient. Unstimulated Tregs (CD4+CD25+CD127-), CD4+ non-Tregs (CD4+CD25-), CD4 and CD8 cells were FACS-sorted from thawed PBMCs. A few combined kidney and bone marrow transplant recipients from the ITN036ST trial were included as patients, and samples were available only from these trial subjects. Healthy control blood was processed to PBMCs with a Ficoll density gradient and then cryopreserved, whereas patient PBMCs were collected both before and after transplant.

The sequence was collected from a human patient who received a combined kidney and bone marrow transplant. Some T cells may be donor cells from the graft after a transplant. Material: CD4+ T cells from blood (PBMCs), obtained 6 months after the transplant. The chain couples TRBV7-2 to TRBJ2-7; TRBD1 could be the D gene, as 7 bases match. The DNA reads as follows: TGTGCCAGCAGCCTCAACAGGGGACTTCTATACGAGCAGTACTTC. Protein translation: CASSLNRGLLYEQYF.